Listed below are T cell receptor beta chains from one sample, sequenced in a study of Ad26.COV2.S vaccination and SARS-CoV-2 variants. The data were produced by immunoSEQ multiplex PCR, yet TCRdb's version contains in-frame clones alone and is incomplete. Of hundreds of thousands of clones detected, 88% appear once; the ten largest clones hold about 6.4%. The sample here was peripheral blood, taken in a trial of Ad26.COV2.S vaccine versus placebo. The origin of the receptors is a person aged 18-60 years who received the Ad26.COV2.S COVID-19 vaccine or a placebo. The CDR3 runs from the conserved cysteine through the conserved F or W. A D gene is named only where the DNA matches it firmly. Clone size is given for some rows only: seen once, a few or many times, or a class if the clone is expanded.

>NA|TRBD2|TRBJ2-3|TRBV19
TGTGCCAGTAGTATCAGGTTGGGAGCGGGGGGGCTACAAGATACGCAGTATTTT
CASSIRLGAGGLQDTQYF
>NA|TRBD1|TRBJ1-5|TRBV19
TGTGCCAGTAGTATCGTAACAGGGGATCAGCCCCAGCATTTT
CASSIVTGDQPQHF
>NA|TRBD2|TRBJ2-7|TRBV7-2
TGTGCCAGCAGCTTAGCGAGACTAGCGGGGGCCTACGAGCAGTACTTC
CASSLARLAGAYEQYF
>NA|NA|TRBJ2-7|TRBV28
TGTGCCAGCACCCCGAGAACAGGCTGGAACTACGAGCAGTACTTC
CASTPRTGWNYEQYF
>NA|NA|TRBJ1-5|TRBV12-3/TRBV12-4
TGTGCCAGCAAGTTAGGGAAAGATCAGCCCCAGCATTTT
CASKLGKDQPQHF
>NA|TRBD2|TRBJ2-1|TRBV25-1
TGTGCCAGCAGTGTTGCTAGCGGAGCCTACAATGAGCAGTTCTTC
CASSVASGAYNEQFF
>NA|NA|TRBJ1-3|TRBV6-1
TGTGCCAGCAGTGAAGCGCGGAACTCTGGAAACACCATATATTTT
CASSEARNSGNTIYF
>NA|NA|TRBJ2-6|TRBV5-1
TGCGCCAGCAGTTCAATGGGCTCTGGGGCCAACGTCCTGACTTTC
CASSSMGSGANVLTF
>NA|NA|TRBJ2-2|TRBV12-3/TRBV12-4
TGTGCCAGCAGCAGGGGGGACACCGGGGAGCTGTTTTTT
CASSRGDTGELFF
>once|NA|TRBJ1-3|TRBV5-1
TGCGCCAGCAGCTTGGGAGTAGTCCGCTCTGGAAACACCATATATTTT
CASSLGVVRSGNTIYF
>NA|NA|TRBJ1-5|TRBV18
TGTGCCAGCTCACCTACGAACAGGGCCAATCAGCCCCAGCATTTT
CASSPTNRANQPQHF
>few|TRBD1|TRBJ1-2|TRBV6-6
TGTGCCAGCAGTAACACAGGGGGCTCCTATGGCTACACCTTC
CASSNTGGSYGYTF
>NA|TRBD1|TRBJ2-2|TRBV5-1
TGCGCCAGCAGCTCCGGACAGGGGAAAATCGGGGAGCTGTTTTTT
CASSSGQGKIGELFF
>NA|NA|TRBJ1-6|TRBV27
TGTGCCAGCAGTTTACATAGCTCCTATAATTCACCCCTCCACTTT
CASSLHSSYNSPLHF
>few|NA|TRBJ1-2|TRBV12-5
TGTGCTAGTGGTCAAAACGTCCCCGGCACCTTC
CASGQNVPGTF
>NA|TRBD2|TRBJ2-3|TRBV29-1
TGCAGCGTGGGAAGCGGGGGGGCAGATACGCAGTATTTT
CSVGSGGADTQYF
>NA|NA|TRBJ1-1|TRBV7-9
TGTGCCAGCAGCTTCGGGCCGACGGTGAACACTGAAGCTTTCTTT
CASSFGPTVNTEAFF
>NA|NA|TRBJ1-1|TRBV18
TGTGCCAGCTCACCTCGCTCCCGGACTGAAGCTTTCTTT
CASSPRSRTEAFF
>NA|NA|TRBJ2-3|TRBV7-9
TGTGCCAGCAGCTTAGATTGGGGTAATAAGGGGGATACGCAGTATTTT
CASSLDWGNKGDTQYF
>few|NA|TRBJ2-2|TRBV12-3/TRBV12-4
TGTGCCAGCAGTTTGGCGAGCACCGGGGAGCTGTTTTTT
CASSLASTGELFF
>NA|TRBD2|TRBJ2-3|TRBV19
TGTGCCAGTAGTATCTTAGCGGGGGGCACAGATACGCAGTATTTT
CASSILAGGTDTQYF
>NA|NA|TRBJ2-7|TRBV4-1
TGCGCCAGCAGCCAAGATTTAACGGGTGCCCCCCCTCACGAGCAGTACTTC
CASSQDLTGAPPHEQYF
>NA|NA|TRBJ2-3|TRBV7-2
TGTGCCAGCAGCTCCGTGAGGAGCACGGGGACGCAGTATTTT
CASSSVRSTGTQYF
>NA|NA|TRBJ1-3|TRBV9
TGTGCCAGCAGCGTATCGTGGGGGGCAAACACCATATATTTT
CASSVSWGANTIYF
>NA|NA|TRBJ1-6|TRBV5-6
TGTGCCAGCAGCTTGGGCCCGCCAGCAAGGGGACAACGCTCACCCCTCCACTTT
CASSLGPPARGQRSPLHF
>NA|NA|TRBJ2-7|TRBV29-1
TGCAGCGTTGAAGGTCTTCTGGGCAGCTACGAGCAGTACTTC
CSVEGLLGSYEQYF
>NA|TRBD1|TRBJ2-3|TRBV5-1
TGCGCCAGCAGCTCGACAGGGGGATTGGATACGCAGTATTTT
CASSSTGGLDTQYF
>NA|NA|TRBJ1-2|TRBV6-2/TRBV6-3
TGTGCCAGCAGTTACTCCGAGATCTATGGCTACACCTTC
CASSYSEIYGYTF
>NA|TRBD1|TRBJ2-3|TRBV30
TGTGCCTGGAGTGGCGGGGCAGGGGGCGATACGCAGTATTTT
CAWSGGAGGDTQYF
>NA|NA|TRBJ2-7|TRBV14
TGTGCCAGCAGTTCAGGGATCGGCTACGAGCAGTACTTC
CASSSGIGYEQYF
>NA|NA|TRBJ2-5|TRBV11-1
TGTGCCAGCAGCGTCTCATACCAAGAGACCCAGTACTTC
CASSVSYQETQYF
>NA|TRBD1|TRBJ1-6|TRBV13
TGTGCCAGCAGCTTGGGACAGGGTCACTCACCCCTCCACTTT
CASSLGQGHSPLHF
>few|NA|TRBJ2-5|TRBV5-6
TGTGCCAGCAGCTTGGACAGTAACAACCAAGAGACCCAGTACTTC
CASSLDSNNQETQYF
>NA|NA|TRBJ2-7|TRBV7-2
TGTGCCAGCAGCTTAATCCACGAGCAGTACTTC
CASSLIHEQYF
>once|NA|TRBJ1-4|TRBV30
TGTGCCTGGAGTGTGGGGGTTAGCAATGAAAAACTGTTTTTT
CAWSVGVSNEKLFF
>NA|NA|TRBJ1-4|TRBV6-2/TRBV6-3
TGTGCCAGCAGTTACAGGGTTGAAAAACTGTTTTTT
CASSYRVEKLFF
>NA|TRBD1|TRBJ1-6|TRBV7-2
TGTGCCAGCAGCTTAGGGGCCGGGACAGGAGTACACTTT
CASSLGAGTGVHF
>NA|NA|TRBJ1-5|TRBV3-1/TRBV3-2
TGTGCCAGCTCCAGAGATAGCAATCAGCCCCAGCATTTT
CASSRDSNQPQHF
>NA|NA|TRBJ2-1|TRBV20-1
TGCAGTGCTAGAGATCGCCTAGACCAGTTCTTC
CSARDRLDQFF
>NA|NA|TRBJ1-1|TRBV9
TGTGCCAGCAGCGTCGGACCAGACTGGGACGCTGAAGCTTTCTTT
CASSVGPDWDAEAFF
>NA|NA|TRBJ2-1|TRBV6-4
TGTGCCAGCAGTGACGGCTCCCACCACTTGGCCAATGAGCAGTTCTTC
CASSDGSHHLANEQFF
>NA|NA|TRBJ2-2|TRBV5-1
TGCGCCAGCAGCTCCACAGTGGACGGGGAGCTGTTTTTT
CASSSTVDGELFF
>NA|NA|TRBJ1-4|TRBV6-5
TGTGCCAGCAGGGGGCAGGGTGAAAAACTGTTTTTT
CASRGQGEKLFF
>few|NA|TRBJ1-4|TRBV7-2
TGTGCCAGCAGCCCCGCGCCGGGTGCAACTAATGAAAAACTGTTTTTT
CASSPAPGATNEKLFF
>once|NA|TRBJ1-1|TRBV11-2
TGTGCCAGCAGCTTTCAGGGCTCCGGGGGGACTGAAGCTTTCTTT
CASSFQGSGGTEAFF
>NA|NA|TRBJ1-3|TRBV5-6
TGTGCCAGCAGCCCATCTGGAAACACCATATATTTT
CASSPSGNTIYF
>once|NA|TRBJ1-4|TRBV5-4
TGTGCCAGCAGCTCCCGACAGGCGGATGAAAAACTGTTTTTT
CASSSRQADEKLFF
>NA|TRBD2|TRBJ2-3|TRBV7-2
TGTGCCAGCAGCTCGGGACTACCTCGCACAGATACGCAGTATTTT
CASSSGLPRTDTQYF
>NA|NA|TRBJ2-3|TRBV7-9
TGTGCCAGCAGCCAAGTGGGAGATACGCAGTATTTT
CASSQVGDTQYF
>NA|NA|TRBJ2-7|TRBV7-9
TGTGCCAGCACCCACGGTAGCTACGAGCAGTACTTC
CASTHGSYEQYF
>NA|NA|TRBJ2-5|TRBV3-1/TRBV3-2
TGTGCCAGCAGCTTCACTAGTCCCCAAGAGACCCAGTACTTC
CASSFTSPQETQYF
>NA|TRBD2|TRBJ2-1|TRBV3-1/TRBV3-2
TGTGCCAGCAGCCAAGGAACTAGCGGGCTTGAGCAGTTCTTC
CASSQGTSGLEQFF
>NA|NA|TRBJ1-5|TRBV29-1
TGCAGCGTTCGGGGAGGAGGCAATCAGCCCCAGCATTTT
CSVRGGGNQPQHF
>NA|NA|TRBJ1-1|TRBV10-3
TGTGCCATCAGTGAGTCGATAGGGTGGGACACTGAAGCTTTCTTT
CAISESIGWDTEAFF
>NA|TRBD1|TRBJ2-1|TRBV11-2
TGTGCCAGCAGCTTAACAGGGGAACAAATTGGTGAGCAGTTCTTC
CASSLTGEQIGEQFF
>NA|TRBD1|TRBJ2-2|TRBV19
TGTGCCAGTCTTTTGGACAGGGGAAACACCGGGGAGCTGTTTTTT
CASLLDRGNTGELFF
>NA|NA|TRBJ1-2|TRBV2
TGTGCCAGCAGTGCCCCCCAGGGCTGGGGCTACACCTTC
CASSAPQGWGYTF
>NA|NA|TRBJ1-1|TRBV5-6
TGTGCCAGCAGCTTGGGGCAGTCGAACACTGAAGCTTTCTTT
CASSLGQSNTEAFF